The present entry profiles one TCR beta chain with its context. The antigen is undetermined. The sample comes from a study of human T cells and chemical hapten exposure. The study, taken as a whole, reports: Sensitizing with DPC caused no change in TCRs above 1 in 1000 frequency.

Library construction involved attaching unique molecular identifiers to individual cDNA molecules, which allowed quantitative, reproducible TCR counting. TCRdb independently ran MiXCR on the RACE reads; one entry per CDR3 protein. The sample carries approximately 90,000 distinct CDR3 sequences, about 8.8% recorded once. The CDR3 contains 18 residues. J gave up 2 bases and V 0 bases, and 9 bases lay outside the gene matches. Germline CDR1 and CDR2: MGHRA and YSYEKL. Time point defined: healthy volunteer bleed at 2 weeks. Unfractionated whole blood yielded total RNA. The chain joins TRBV4-1 to TRBJ2-5, with TRBD2 matching over 10 bases. The source material was whole blood. The source is a female donor in good health. Some clones in this sample may be carry-over from other donors' samples. As DNA, the CDR3 is TGCGCCAGCAGCCAAGATTTAGTAGCGGGAGGCCCGCAAGAGACCCAGTACTTC. Translated: CASSQDLVAGGPQETQYF.